A single sample is the source of the 8 T cell receptor beta chains below, sequenced in a study of Graves' ophthalmopathy and Graves' hyperthyroidism. RNA transcripts provided the template for amplifying TCR beta CDR3 regions. First-round RT-PCR employed HTBI primers, with a second-round multiplex PCR after it. MiXCR, applied by TCRdb to the multiplex PCR reads, yields one record per CDR3 protein. The data contain about 14,000 distinct CDR3 sequences, roughly 50% of them singletons. Sequencing input: peripheral blood. These receptors came from a woman aged 25 to 39 with Graves' ophthalmopathy.

This clonotype appeared a few times. The chain links TRBV19 to TRBJ2-7; D is perhaps TRBD1 (6 bases). The CDR3 is 13 amino acids. The V end lost 4 bases, the J end lost 5 bases, and 12 bases lay between the germline ends. The V gene's germline CDR1 is LNHDA and CDR2 SQIVND (reference sequence). The CDR3 DNA is TGTGCCAGTAGTACATCATACAGGGACGAGCAGTACTTC. This codes for CASSTSYRDEQYF.

This sequence joins TRBV7-9 and TRBJ2-1; possible D gene TRBD2, 6 bases. From germline, CDR1 is SEHNR and CDR2 FQNEAQ (reference sequence). Deletions cut 1 base from V and 10 bases from J, with 17 bases between. This CDR3 is 15 amino acids long. The CDR3 nucleotides read TGTGCCAGCAGCTTAGACGGTGTCGGGAGAGAGGAGCAGTTCTTC. Its protein is CASSLDGVGREEQFF.

This chain joins TRBV6-5 and TRBJ2-1; D may match TRBD1 or TRBD2 (6 bases each). The V end lost 5 bases, the J end lost 8 bases, and 13 bases lay between the germline ends. The CDR3 loop spans 13 amino acids. Germline V lookup: CDR1 MNHEY, CDR2 SVGAGI. In DNA form, the CDR3 reads TGTGCCAGCAGTGGGGGGCCAGACGATGAGCAGTTCTTC. It encodes CASSGGPDDEQFF.

To note about this clonotype: An end of the junction does not agree with germline; a read error may underlie this. This chain links TRBV7-9 with TRBJ1-1; weak D call: TRBD1 (6 bases). This CDR3 contains 15 residues. Germline V CDR1 and CDR2: SEHNR, FQNEAQ (reference sequence). CDR3 DNA: TGTGTCAGCAGTCTACAGGGCCGGCGGGATACTGAAGCTTTCTTT. Protein product: CVSSLQGRRDTEAFF.

This clonotype showed up many times. The chain uses TRBV20-1 and TRBJ2-5, with D possibly being TRBD1 (6 bases). Deletions cut 5 bases from V and 5 bases from J, with 15 bases between. The CDR3 is 13 amino acids. Germline CDR1 DFQATT, CDR2 SNEGSKA (reference sequence). CDR3 protein: CSALNRDDETQYF. CDR3 sequence (DNA): TGCAGTGCTTTAAACAGGGATGACGAGACCCAGTACTTC.

By its share, this clonotype is medium-sized. The chain links TRBV24-1 to TRBJ1-2; D call uncertain. This CDR3 spans 13 amino acids. Trimming took 4 bases from V and 3 from J, leaving 8 bases between them. CDR1 is KGHDR, CDR2 SFDVKD, per germline. The CDR3 spells CATSERVHYGYTF. The CDR3 nucleotides are TGTGCCACCAGTGAGCGAGTCCACTATGGCTACACCTTC.

The chain is built from TRBV7-8 and TRBJ1-1; D is perhaps TRBD1 (5 bases). CDR1 is SGHVS and CDR2 is FQNEAQ in the germline V gene. The CDR3 spans 15 residues. V dropped 1 base and J dropped 4 bases, with 13 bases sitting between them. CDR3 amino acids: CASSLGAREGTEAFF. The CDR3 DNA reads TGTGCCAGCAGCTTAGGTGCCAGGGAGGGCACTGAAGCTTTCTTT.

This clonotype was observed many times. V and J are TRBV27 and TRBJ1-4, with D maybe TRBD1 (5 bases). V lost 3 bases and J lost 6, with 11 bases in between. The CDR3 length is 14 residues. Germline values: CDR1 MNHEY, CDR2 SMNVEV (reference sequence). Written as DNA, the CDR3 is TGTGCCAGCAGTTTTATAGGGGTTGATGAAAAACTGTTTTTT. It translates to CASSFIGVDEKLFF.